The source of this T cell receptor beta chain is a study of cytomegalovirus exposure and HLA in healthy donors. CDR1 and CDR2 from the germline V gene are SGHAT and FQNNGV. This CDR3 spans 12 amino acids. The V and J ends lost 3 bases and 7 bases respectively, with 9 bases between them. Profiled with immunoSEQ multiplex PCR; TCRdb holds only in-frame clones, not every one. The sample comprises 100,000 to 120,000 clones, around nine tenths of which are singletons, and 1.9% rests with the top ten. The donors were part of the validation cohort of 120 or so subjects. That cohort was separate from the first cohort, which comprised 500 to 700 subjects.

Source material: PBMCs. This receptor was identified in a woman under 30 in good health and CMV-seronegative. The chain carries TRBV11-2 and TRBJ1-1, with no clear D. The CDR3 protein is CASSLRADEAFF. DNA for the CDR3: TGTGCCAGCAGCTTGAGGGCAGATGAAGCTTTCTTT.